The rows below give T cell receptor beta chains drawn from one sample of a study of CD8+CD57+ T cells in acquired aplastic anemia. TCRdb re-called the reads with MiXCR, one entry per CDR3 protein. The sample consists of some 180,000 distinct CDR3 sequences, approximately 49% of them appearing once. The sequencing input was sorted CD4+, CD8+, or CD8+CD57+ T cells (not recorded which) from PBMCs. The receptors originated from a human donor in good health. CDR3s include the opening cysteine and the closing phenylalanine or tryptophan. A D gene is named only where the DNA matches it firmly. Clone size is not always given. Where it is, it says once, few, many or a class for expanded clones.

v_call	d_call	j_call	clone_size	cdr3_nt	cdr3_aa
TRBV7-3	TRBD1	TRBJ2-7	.	TGTGCCAGCAAAGACCGGGACAGGGGGATGAACGAGCAGTACTTC	CASKDRDRGMNEQYF
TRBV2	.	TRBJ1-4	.	TGTGCCAGCATGACTACCGATGAAAAACTGTTTTTT	CASMTTDEKLFF
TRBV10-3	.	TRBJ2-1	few	TGTGCCATCAGTGACCCGGAGGGTAGAGGGTACAATGAGCAGTTCTTC	CAISDPEGRGYNEQFF
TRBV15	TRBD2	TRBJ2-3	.	TGTGCCACCAGCAGAGATTCGGAACTAGCGGGAGGGCCCCCAGATACGCAGTATTTT	CATSRDSELAGGPPDTQYF
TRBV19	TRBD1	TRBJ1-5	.	TGTGACAGCAGACGAGACAGGGGCGTCAATCAGCCCCAGCATTTT	CDSRRDRGVNQPQHF
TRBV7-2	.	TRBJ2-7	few	TGTGCCAGCAGCCCGGGTGGCGGGGCGACCCCCGAGCAGTACTTC	CASSPGGGATPEQYF
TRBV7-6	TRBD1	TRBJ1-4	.	TGTGCCAGCAGTTGGACAGGCCCTGAAAAACTGTTTTTT	CASSWTGPEKLFF
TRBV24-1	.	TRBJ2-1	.	TGTGCCACCGCAGGGTGGGTGGGTGAGCAGTTCTTC	CATAGWVGEQFF
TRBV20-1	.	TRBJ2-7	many	TGCAGTGCTAGTCTCCAACAATCCTACGAGCAGTACTTC	CSASLQQSYEQYF
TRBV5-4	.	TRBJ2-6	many	TGTGCCAGCAGCTTTAGGGACTCTGGGGCCAACGTCCTGACTTTC	CASSFRDSGANVLTF
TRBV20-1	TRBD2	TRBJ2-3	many	TGCAGTGCTAGGGCTAGCGGGAGGGCCGCAGATACGCAGTATTTT	CSARASGRAADTQYF
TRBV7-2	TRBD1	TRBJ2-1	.	TGTGCCAGCAGCTTAGCCGGGACAGGGTTTAGGAATGAGCAGTTCTTC	CASSLAGTGFRNEQFF